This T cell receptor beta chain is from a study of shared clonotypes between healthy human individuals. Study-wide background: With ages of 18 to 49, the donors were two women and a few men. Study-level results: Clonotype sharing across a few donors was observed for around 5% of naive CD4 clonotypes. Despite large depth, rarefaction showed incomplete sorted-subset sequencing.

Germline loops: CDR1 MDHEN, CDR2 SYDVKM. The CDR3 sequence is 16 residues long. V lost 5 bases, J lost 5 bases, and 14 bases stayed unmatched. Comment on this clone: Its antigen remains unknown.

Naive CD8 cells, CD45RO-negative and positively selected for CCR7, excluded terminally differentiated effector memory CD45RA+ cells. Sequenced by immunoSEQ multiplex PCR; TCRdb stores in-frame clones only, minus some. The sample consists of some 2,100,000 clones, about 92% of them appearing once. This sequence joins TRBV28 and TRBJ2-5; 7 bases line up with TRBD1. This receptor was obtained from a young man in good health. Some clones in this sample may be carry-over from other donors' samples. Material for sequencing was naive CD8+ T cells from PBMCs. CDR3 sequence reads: CASSPHPRQGRETQYF. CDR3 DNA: TGTGCCAGCAGTCCTCATCCCAGACAGGGTAGGGAGACCCAGTACTTC.